This T cell receptor beta chain was identified in a study of beta chain features in type 1 diabetes. The V end lost 4 bases, the J end lost 4 bases, and 11 bases lay between the germline ends. Looked up from germline, CDR1 is LNHNV and CDR2 is YYDKDF (reference sequence). The CDR3 runs to 15 residues. Sequencing targeted expressed TCRB transcripts, as all isolated RNA had been reverse transcribed. Libraries were prepared by immunoSEQ multiplex PCR; TCRdb keeps only in-frame clonotypes and omits some of them. The table has about 160,000 clones, about 8.3% seen once. Comment on this clone: Its specificity is not known.

General observations from the study: Shorter TCRB CDR3s, moderately but significantly so, were found in Type 1 diabetes patients in all four CD4+ subsets. PCR may have favored shorter templates equally in patients and controls.

The clonotype was recovered from a woman aged 18-30 years with type 1 diabetes. J is TRBJ2-6 and V is TRBV15; D possibly corresponds to TRBD1 (5 bases). Sequenced sample: central memory CD4+ T cells from blood. The CDR3 sequence: CATSTPTAGANVLTF. The CDR3 DNA is TGTGCCACCAGCACCCCGACAGCGGGGGCCAACGTCCTGACTTTC.